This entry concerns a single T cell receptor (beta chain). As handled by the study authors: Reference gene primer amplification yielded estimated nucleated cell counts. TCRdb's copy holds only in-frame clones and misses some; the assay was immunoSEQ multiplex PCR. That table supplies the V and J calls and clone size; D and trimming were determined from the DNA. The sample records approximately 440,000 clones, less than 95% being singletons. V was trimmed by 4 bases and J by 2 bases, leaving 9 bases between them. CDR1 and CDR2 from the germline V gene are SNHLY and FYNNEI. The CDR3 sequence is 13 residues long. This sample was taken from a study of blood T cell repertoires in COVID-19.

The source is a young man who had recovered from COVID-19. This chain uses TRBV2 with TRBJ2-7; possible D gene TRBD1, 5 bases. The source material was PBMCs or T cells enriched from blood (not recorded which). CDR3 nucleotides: TGTGCCAGCAGTGGGAAGGGGCCCTACGAGCAGTACTTC. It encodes CASSGKGPYEQYF.